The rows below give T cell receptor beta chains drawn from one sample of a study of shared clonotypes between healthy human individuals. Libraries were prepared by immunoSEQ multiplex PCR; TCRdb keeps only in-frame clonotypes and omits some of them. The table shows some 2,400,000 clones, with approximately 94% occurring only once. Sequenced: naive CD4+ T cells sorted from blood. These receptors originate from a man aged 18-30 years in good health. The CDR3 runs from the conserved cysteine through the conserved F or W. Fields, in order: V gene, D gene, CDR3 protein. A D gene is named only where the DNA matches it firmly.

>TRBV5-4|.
CASTRGAALQETQYF
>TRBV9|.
CASSVEGNEQFF
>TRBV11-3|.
CAGSLGGTEKADGYTF
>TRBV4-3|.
CASSQDPGSELETQYF
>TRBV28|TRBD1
CASRPTGGIGNQPQHF
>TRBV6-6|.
CASSYLVGTEAFF
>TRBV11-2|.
CASSLQSYEQYF
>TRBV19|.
CASSIGGQPQHF
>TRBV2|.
CATTRGVNNSPLHF
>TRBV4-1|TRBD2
CASSQGGSSYEQYF
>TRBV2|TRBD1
CASSEALTGDEKLFF
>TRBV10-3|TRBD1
CAISAAGTGAGGNTIYF